This paragraph reports one T cell receptor (beta chain). Its antigen is unidentified. These data are taken from a study of shared clonotypes between healthy human individuals. Authors' analysis steps: In the immunoSEQ data, sequences were junction-only and lacked quality scores, so filtering differed. The data were produced by immunoSEQ multiplex PCR, yet TCRdb's version contains in-frame clones alone and is incomplete. That table furnishes V, J and clone size, whereas the DNA furnished D and trimming. The repertoire holds more than 850,000 clones, 75% to 80% seen once, with about 0.52% in the top ten. Trimming shortened V by 3 bases and J by 5 bases, and 10 bases separated the two germline ends. The CDR3 covers 14 residues. CDR1 and CDR2 from the germline V gene are SNHLY and FYNNEI. Study conclusions and caveats: Despite large depth, sorted-subset datasets appeared incompletely sequenced. Genetic and exposure-history diversity was limited by the few donors. Among the subsets, naive ones generally showed larger estimated richness than memory ones.

This clonotype was obtained from a man younger than 35 in good health. Some clones in this sample may be carry-over from other donors' samples. V gene TRBV2 combines with J gene TRBJ2-2; D gene ambiguous. The sample comprised memory CD4+ T cells from PBMCs. Subset noted: CD45RA-negative fraction. The DNA for the CDR3 is TGTGCCAGCAGTGAGCGGTCGCGGACCGGGGAGCTGTTTTTT. Its protein product is CASSERSRTGELFF.